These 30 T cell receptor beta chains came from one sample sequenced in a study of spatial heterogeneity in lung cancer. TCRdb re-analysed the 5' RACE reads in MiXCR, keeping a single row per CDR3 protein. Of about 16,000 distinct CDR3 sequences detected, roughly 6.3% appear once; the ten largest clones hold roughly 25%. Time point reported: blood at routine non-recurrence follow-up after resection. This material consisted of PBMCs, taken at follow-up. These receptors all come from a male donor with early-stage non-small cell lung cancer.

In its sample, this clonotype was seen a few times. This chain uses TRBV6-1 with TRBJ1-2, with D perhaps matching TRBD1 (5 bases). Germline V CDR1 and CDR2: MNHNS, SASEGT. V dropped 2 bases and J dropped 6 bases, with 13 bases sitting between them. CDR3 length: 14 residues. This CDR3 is CASSEFAQGNGYTF. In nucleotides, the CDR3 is TGTGCCAGCAGTGAATTCGCCCAGGGCAATGGCTACACCTTC.

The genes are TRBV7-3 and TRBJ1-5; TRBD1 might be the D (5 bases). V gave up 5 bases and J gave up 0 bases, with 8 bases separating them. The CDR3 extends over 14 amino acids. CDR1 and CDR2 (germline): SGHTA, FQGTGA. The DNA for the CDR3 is TGTGCCAGCAGCCATGACAGTAGCAATCAGCCCCAGCATTTT. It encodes CASSHDSSNQPQHF.

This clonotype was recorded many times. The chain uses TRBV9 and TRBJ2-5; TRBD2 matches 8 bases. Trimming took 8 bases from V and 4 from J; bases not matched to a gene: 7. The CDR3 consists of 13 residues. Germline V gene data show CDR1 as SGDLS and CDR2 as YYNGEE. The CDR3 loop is CASGAGGAETQYF. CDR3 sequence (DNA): TGTGCCAGTGGGGCGGGAGGAGCAGAGACCCAGTACTTC.

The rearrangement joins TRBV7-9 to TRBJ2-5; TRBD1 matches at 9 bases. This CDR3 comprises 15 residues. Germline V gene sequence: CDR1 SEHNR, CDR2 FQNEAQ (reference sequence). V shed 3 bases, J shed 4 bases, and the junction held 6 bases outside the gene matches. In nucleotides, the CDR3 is TGTGCCAGCAGCTTTTCACAGGGGGCGGGAGAGACCCAGTACTTC. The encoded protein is CASSFSQGAGETQYF. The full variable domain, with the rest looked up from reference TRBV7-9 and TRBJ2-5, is DTGVSQNPRHKITKRGQNVTFRCDPISEHNRLYWYRQTLGQGPEFLTYFQNEAQLEKSRLLSDRFSAERPKGSFSTLEIQRTEQGDSAMYLCASSFSQGAGETQYFGPGTRLLVL.

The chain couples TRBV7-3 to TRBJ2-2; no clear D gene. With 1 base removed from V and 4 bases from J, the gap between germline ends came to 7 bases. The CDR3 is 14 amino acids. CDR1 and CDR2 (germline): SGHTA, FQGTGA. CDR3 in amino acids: CASSLIPRTGELFF. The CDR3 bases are TGTGCCAGCAGCTTAATCCCCCGCACCGGGGAGCTGTTTTTT. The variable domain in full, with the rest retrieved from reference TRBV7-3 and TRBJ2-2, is GAGVSQTPSNKVTEKGKYVELRCDPISGHTALYWYRQSLGQGPEFLIYFQGTGAADDSGLPNDRFFAVRPEGSVSTLKIQRTERGDSAVYLCASSLIPRTGELFFGEGSRLTVL.

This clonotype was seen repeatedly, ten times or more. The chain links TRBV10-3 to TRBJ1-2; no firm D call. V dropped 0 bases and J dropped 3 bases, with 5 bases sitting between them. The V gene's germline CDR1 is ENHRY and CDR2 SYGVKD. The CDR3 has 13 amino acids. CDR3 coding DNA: TGTGCCATCAGTGAGTCAGCTGACTATGGCTACACCTTC. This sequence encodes CAISESADYGYTF.

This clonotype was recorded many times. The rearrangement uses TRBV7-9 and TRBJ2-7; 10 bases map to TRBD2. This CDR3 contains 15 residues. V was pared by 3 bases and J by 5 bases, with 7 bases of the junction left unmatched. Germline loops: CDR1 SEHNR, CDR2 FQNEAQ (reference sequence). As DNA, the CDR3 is TGTGCCAGCAGCTTTCACGGACTAGCGGAGGACGAGCAGTACTTC. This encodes CASSFHGLAEDEQYF.

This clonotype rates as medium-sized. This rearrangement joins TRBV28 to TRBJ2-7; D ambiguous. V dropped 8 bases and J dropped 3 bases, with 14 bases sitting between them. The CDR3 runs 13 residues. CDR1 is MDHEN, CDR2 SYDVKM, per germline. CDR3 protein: CASAPVSGYEQYF. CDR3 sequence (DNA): TGTGCCAGCGCCCCAGTATCCGGCTACGAGCAGTACTTC.

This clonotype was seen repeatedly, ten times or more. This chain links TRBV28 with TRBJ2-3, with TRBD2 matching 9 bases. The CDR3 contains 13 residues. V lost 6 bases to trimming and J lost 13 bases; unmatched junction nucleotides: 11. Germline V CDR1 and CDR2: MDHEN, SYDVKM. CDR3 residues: CASSGTSHPWKYF. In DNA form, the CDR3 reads TGTGCCAGCAGCGGGACTAGCCATCCCTGGAAGTATTTT. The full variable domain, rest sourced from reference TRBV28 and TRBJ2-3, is DVKVTQSSRYLVKRTGEKVFLECVQDMDHENMFWYRQDPGLGLRLIYFSYDVKMKEKGDIPEGYSVSREKKERFSLILESASTNQTSMYLCASSGTSHPWKYFGPGTRLTVL.

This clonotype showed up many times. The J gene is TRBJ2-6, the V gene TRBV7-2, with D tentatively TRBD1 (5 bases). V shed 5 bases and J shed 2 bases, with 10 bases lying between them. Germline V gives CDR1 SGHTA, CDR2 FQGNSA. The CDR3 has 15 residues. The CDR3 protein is CASSPSRAGANVLTF. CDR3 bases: TGTGCCAGCAGCCCGTCCAGGGCTGGGGCCAACGTCCTGACTTTC.

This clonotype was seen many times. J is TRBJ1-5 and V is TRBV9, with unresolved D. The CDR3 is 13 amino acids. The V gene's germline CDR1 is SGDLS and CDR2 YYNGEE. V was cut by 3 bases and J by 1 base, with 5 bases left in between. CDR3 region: CASSAGSNQPQHF. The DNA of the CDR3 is TGTGCCAGCAGCGCGGGAAGCAATCAGCCCCAGCATTTT.

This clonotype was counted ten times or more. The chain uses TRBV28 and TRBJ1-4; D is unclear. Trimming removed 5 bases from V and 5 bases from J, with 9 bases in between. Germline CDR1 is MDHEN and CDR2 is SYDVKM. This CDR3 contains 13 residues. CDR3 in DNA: TGTGCCAGCAGTCTAGGGCAAAATGAAAAACTGTTTTTT. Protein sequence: CASSLGQNEKLFF. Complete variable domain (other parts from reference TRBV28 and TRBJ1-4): DVKVTQSSRYLVKRTGEKVFLECVQDMDHENMFWYRQDPGLGLRLIYFSYDVKMKEKGDIPEGYSVSREKKERFSLILESASTNQTSMYLCASSLGQNEKLFFGSGTQLSVL.

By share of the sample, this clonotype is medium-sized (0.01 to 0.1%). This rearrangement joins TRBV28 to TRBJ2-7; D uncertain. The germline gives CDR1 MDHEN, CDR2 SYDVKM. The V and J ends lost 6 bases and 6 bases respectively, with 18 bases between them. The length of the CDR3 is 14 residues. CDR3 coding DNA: TGTGCCAGCAGGATCCCGGGTCGAAAGCTCGAGCAGTACTTC. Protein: CASRIPGRKLEQYF.

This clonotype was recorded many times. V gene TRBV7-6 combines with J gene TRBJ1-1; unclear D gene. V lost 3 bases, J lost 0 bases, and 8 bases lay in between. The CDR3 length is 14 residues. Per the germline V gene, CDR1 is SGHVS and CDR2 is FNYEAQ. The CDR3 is CASSFGQMNTEAFF. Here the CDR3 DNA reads TGTGCCAGCAGCTTTGGTCAGATGAACACTGAAGCTTTCTTT.

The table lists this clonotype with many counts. CDR3 nucleotides: TGTGCCAGCAGCCCTAGCGGGAGGAGGGCGGACACGCAGTATTTT. Protein: CASSPSGRRADTQYF. The chain employs TRBV7-9 and TRBJ2-3; 11 nucleotides align to TRBD2. CDR3 length: 15 amino acids. J was trimmed by 9 bases and V by 5 bases; bases with no gene match: 10. Germline V CDR1 and CDR2: SEHNR, FQNEAQ (reference sequence).

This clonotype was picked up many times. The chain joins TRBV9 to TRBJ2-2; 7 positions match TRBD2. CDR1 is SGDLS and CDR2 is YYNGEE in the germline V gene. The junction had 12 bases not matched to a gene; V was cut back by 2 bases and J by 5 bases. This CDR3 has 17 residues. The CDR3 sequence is CASSVLSAGAGTGELFF. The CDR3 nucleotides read TGTGCCAGCAGCGTTCTATCTGCGGGAGCGGGAACCGGGGAGCTGTTTTTT.

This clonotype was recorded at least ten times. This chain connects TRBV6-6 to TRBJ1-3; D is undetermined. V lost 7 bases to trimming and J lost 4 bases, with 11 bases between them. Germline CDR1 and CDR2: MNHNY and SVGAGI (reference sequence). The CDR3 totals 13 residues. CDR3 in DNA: TGTGCCAGCAACGGGGTTACGGGAAACACCATATATTTT. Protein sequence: CASNGVTGNTIYF.

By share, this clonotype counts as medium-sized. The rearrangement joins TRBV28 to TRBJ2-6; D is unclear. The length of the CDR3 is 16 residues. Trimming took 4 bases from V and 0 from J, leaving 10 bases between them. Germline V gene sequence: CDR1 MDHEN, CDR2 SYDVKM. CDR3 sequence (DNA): TGTGCCAGCAGTTCCCCCGGCTACTCTGGGGCCAACGTCCTGACTTTC. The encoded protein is CASSSPGYSGANVLTF.

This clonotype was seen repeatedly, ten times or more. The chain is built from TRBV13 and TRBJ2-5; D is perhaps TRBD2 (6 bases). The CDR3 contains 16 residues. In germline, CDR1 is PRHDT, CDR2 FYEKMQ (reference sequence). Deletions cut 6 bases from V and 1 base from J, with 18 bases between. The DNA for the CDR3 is TGTGCCAGCAGTCACTTGGGACTTCTGGCCCAAGAGACCCAGTACTTC. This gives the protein CASSHLGLLAQETQYF.

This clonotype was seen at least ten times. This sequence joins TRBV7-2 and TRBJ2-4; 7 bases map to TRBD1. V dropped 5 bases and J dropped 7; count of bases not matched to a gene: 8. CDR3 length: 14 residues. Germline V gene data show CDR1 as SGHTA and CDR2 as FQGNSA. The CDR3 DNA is TGTGCCAGCAGCACAGCAAGGGGGCACAACATTCAGTACTTC. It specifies CASSTARGHNIQYF.

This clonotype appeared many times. The CDR3 coding sequence is TGTGCCAGCAGCCCCCGGCTAGTATACAATGAGCAGTTCTTC. Translating it yields CASSPRLVYNEQFF. The V call is TRBV6-2 or TRBV6-3, the J call TRBJ2-1, with no clear D. From germline, CDR1 is MNHEY and CDR2 SVGEGT. Trimming cost V 6 bases and J 4 bases, with 13 bases left between them. The CDR3 runs to 14 residues.

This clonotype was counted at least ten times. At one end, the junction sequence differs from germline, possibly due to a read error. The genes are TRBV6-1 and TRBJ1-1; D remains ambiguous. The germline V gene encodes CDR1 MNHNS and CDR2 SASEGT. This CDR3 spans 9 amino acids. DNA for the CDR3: TGTGCCAGCACCCCCGGGCCGCACTTT. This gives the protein CASTPGPHF.

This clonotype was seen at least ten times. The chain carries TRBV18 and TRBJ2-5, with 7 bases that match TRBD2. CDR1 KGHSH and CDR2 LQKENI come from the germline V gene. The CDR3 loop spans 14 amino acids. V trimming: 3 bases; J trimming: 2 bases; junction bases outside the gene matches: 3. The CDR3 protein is CASSPGLEQETQYF. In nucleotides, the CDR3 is TGTGCCAGCTCACCCGGACTAGAACAAGAGACCCAGTACTTC.

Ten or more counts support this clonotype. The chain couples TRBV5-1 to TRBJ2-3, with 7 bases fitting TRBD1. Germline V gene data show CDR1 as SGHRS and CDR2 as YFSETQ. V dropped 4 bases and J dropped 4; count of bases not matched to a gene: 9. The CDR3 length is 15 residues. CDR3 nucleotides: TGCGCCAGCAGCGTCGGACAGGTCGGCGCAGATACGCAGTATTTT. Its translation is CASSVGQVGADTQYF. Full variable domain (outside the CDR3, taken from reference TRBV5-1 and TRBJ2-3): KAGVTQTPRYLIKTRGQQVTLSCSPISGHRSVSWYQQTPGQGLQFLFEYFSETQRNKGNFPGRFSGRQFSNSRSEMNVSTLELGDSALYLCASSVGQVGADTQYFGPGTRLTVL.

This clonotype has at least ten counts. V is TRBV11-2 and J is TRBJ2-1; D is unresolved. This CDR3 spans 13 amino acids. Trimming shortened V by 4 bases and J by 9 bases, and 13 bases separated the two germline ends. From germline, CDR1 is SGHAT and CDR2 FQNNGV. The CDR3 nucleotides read TGTGCCAGCAGCTCTCTCCGGGCCCCTGAGCAGTTCTTC. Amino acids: CASSSLRAPEQFF.

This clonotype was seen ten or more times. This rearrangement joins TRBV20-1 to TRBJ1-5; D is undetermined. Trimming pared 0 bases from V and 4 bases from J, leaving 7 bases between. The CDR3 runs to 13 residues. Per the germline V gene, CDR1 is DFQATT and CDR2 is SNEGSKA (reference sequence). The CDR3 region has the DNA TGCAGTGCTAGAGAACGGGCAAATCAGCCCCAGCATTTT. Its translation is CSARERANQPQHF.

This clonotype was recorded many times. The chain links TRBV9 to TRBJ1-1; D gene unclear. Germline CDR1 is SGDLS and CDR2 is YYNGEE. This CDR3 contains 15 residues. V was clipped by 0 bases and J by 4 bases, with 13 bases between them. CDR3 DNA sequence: TGTGCCAGCAGCGTAGGGGTAGGGCAGAGCACTGAAGCTTTCTTT. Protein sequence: CASSVGVGQSTEAFF.

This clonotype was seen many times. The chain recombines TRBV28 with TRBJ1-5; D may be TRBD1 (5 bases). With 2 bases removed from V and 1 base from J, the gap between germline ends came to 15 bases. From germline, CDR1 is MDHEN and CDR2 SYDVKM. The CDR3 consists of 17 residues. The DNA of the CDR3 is TGTGCCAGCAGTTTAGGGCGGGACGGCCGGAGCAATCAGCCCCAGCATTTT. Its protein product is CASSLGRDGRSNQPQHF.

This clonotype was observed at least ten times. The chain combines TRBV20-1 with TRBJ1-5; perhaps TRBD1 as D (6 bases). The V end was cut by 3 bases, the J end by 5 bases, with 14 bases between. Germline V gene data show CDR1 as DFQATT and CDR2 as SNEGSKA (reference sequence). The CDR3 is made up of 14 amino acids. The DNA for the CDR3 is TGCAGTGCTAGGGAACCCAGGGGCGATCAGCCCCAGCATTTT. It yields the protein CSAREPRGDQPQHF.

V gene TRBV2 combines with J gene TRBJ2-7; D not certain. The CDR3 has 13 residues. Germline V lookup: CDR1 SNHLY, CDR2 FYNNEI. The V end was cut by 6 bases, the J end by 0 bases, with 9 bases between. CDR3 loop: CASRRVTSYEQYF. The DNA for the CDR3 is TGTGCCAGCAGACGGGTTACCTCCTACGAGCAGTACTTC.